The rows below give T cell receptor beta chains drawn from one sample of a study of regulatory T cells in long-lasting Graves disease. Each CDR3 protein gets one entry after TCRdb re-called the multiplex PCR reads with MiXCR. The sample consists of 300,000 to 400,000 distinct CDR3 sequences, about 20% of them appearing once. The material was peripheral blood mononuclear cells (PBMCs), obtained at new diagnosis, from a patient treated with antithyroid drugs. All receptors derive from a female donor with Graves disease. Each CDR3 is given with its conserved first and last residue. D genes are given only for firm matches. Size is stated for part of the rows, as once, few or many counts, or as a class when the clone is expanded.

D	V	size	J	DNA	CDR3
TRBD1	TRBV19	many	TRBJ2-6	TGTGCCAGTAGTACCCCCGGACAGGGGGAAGGGGCCAACGTCCTGACTTTC	CASSTPGQGEGANVLTF
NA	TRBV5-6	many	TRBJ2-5	TGTGCCAGCAGCTTGGATCAGGGTTTAGGCGAGACCCAGTACTTC	CASSLDQGLGETQYF
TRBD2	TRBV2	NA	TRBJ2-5	TGTGCCAGCAGTAACCAACCAGGACGAGCGGGAGGCCGTCTGTACTTC	CASSNQPGRAGGRLYF
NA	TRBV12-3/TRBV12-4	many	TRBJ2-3	TGTGCCAGCAGACCCTACACGGGAGGCACAGATACGCAGTATTTT	CASRPYTGGTDTQYF
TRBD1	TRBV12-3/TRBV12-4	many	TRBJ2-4	TGTGCCAGCAGTTTAACGTCCGGGACAGGGTCAAACATTCAGTACTTC	CASSLTSGTGSNIQYF
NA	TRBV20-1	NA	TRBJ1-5	TGCAGTGCTAGAGAAGGGGAAGCCGCTGGTCAGCCCCGGCATTTT	CSAREGEAAGQPRHF
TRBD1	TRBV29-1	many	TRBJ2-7	TGCAGCGTTGAGATCCCGGGACAGGGCTACGAGCAGTACTTC	CSVEIPGQGYEQYF
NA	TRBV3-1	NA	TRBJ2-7	TGTGCCAGCAGCACAAGGGGCGGGTCAAACGAGCAGTACTTC	CASSTRGGSNEQYF
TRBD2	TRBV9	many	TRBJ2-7	TGTGCCAGCAGCGCGGGAGGGGGGGTCGTCACCTACGAGCAGTACTTC	CASSAGGGVVTYEQYF
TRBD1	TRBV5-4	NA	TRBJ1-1	TGTGCCAGCAGCCAGGGGGGGGGGTCAGGGCCTATGAACACTGAAGCTTTCTTT	CASSQGGGSGPMNTEAFF